The clone carrying this TCR beta chain was observed a few times. Its cognate antigen is unknown. The data were taken from a study of radiotherapy plus CTLA-4 blockade in lung cancer. About the study: Patients showed objective responses in roughly 19% of cases and disease control in roughly 34%.

Assay used: immunoSEQ multiplex PCR; TCRdb lists only in-frame clones, some missing. Of 85,000 to 95,000 clones in the sample, about four fifths are singletons; the top ten hold roughly 23%. V was pared by 5 bases and J by 5 bases, with 10 bases of the junction left unmatched. This CDR3 spans 16 amino acids. CDR1 and CDR2 from the germline V gene are SEHNR and FQNEAQ (reference sequence). Study-wide findings and caveats: Early clonal dynamics of blood T cells, together with interferon-beta, were reported as the best response predictor. Blood-borne expansion of tumor-derived TCR clones followed radiotherapy plus ipilimumab.

The rearrangement joins TRBV7-9 to TRBJ1-2; 11 bases map to TRBD1. Sequencing used peripheral blood, obtained from a patient treated with radiotherapy plus ipilimumab. The TCR sequence derives from a human donor with non-small cell lung cancer that progressed on radiotherapy plus ipilimumab. This CDR3 is CASSPPGGQGAYGYTF. In nucleotides, the CDR3 is TGTGCCAGCAGCCCACCCGGCGGACAGGGGGCGTATGGCTACACCTTC.